This TCR beta chain was profiled in a study of T cell clonality in common variable immunodeficiency (dated by TCRdb to the mid-2010s). Results and caveats for the whole study, not just this receptor: Correlations of repertoire features with clinical complications were constrained by heterogeneity among patients within the CVID cohort. TCRbeta clonality was higher in CVID subjects than in healthy controls (t-test p = 0.018), and the increase was most characteristic of about a third of subjects. It was noted by the authors that sequencing of the repertoires of T cell subpopulations would be needed to clarify the cause of the increased clonality in CVID. CVID TCRbeta sequences were reported to have fewer deletions and N-nucleotide insertions and to lack highly modified clones with 13 or more V deletions. Even though DNA input was equal, the average per sample came to 75,000 to 95,000 unique sequences for controls compared with 25,000 to 35,000 for CVID samples. Fewer TCRbeta clones were shared among CVID subjects than among healthy controls (p < 0.0001).

V is cut by 4 bases and J by 0 bases, and the space between the germline ends is 13 bases. Measured from the cysteine to the phenylalanine, the CDR3 is 15 residues long. Part of the CDR3 DNA is given, 36 bases translated from base 1. Based on the germline V gene, the CDR1 and CDR2 sequences are SGHRS and YFSETQ. Predominantly Caucasian heritage was noted among both the CVID patients and the healthy controls. From each donor, roughly 4.5 to 8 ml of heparinized peripheral whole blood was collected. Genomic DNA from adults with common variable immune deficiency (CVID) and from healthy adult controls was used to sequence TCRbeta CDR3 repertoires. A total of around 22 healthy adult volunteers (about twelve female and approximately 10 male; age range about 20 to 70 years, mean age about 32) were included in the control group. Diluted blood was density-centrifuged over Hypaque 1077 or Ficoll-Paque to isolate peripheral blood mononuclear cells. Genomic DNA was obtained from unsorted mononuclear cells through either Qiagen column purification or a centrifugation-based method.

For sequencing, equivalent amounts of genomic DNA were input from CVID and control samples. For every sample, a 60 bp segment covering the rearranged TCRbeta CDR3 region was amplified and then sequenced. The immunoSEQ assay, a bias-corrected multiplex PCR combined with high-throughput sequencing, was used for TCRbeta amplification. In the original analysis: Every unique nucleotide sequence counted as a clone and was annotated with V, D and J genes, copy number and frequency. Sequences were labeled productive if in frame, and non-productive if out of frame or containing stop codons. As previously described, clonality was calculated on the basis of Shannon's entropy. The predicted amino acid sequences of productive clones were used to derive mean CDR3 Kyte-Doolittle hydropathy. Using the R hclust function, scaled V gene usage was clustered hierarchically with Manhattan distance and complete linkage. To assess clone sharing by CDR3 amino acid sequence, 12 repertoires per group were resampled over 100 rounds. The repertoires were screened for 70 published EBV-specific TCRbeta sequences and a few hundred published CMV-specific TCRbeta sequences. Analysis left out a couple of CVID samples that produced under 10,000 sequences, so around 40 CVID repertoires remained. TCRdb retrieved this table from immuneACCESS and kept in-frame rearrangements only. Not all clones are present; in checked studies, unresolved V genes account for under half, and no reason is known for the remainder. The DNA was the basis for D and trimming; V, J and clone size are from that table. This sample includes tens of thousands of clones, and none of them was observed just once. Of the sample, 2.1% falls within the top ten clones.

This clone has at least ten counts. The target of this receptor is not known. The CDR3 end is not reached by the read, which stops 3 residues before it; the germline J gene fills it in. This TCR came from a person aged 18 to 70 in good health. Recombination joined TRBV5-1 with TRBJ1-2; no confident D gene assignment can be made. Sequencing used peripheral blood mononuclear cells. The DNA read from the CDR3 is TGCGCCAGCAGCGCCGGGGTGGGAGCTAACTATGGC. Its product reads: CASSAGVGANYG. The entire CDR3 protein reads CASSAGVGANYGYTF.